Following are 17 T cell receptor beta chains from one sample sequenced in a study of OX40 agonist ivuxolimab in advanced cancers. The assay was immunoSEQ multiplex PCR, and TCRdb's table has in-frame clones only and misses some. The sample yields around 17,000 clones, 70% to 90% seen once. Here the sequenced sample was CD4+ or CD8+ T cells sorted from blood, taken in a trial of the OX40 agonist ivuxolimab. The receptors derive from an adult with an advanced solid tumor such as melanoma, head and neck, liver or kidney cancer.

The chain couples TRBV21-1 to TRBJ2-1; the table's D call, TRBD2, has no DNA check behind it. TRBV21-1 is a known pseudogene. The CDR3 contains 17 residues. CDR3 sequence reads: CASSNKIPTTTYNEQFF. For the CDR3, the DNA is TGTGCCAGCAGCAATAAAATTCCTACTACTACTTACAATGAGCAGTTCTTC.

The rearrangement joins TRBV4-3 to TRBJ1-4, with D hard to call. CDR1 LGHNA and CDR2 YSLEER come from the germline V gene. Deletions cut 0 bases from V and 0 bases from J, with 14 bases between. The CDR3 loop spans 18 amino acids. CDR3 nucleotides: TGCGCCAGCAGCCAAGAGAGGATTGGGAGAGCAACTAATGAAAAACTGTTTTTT. Translation gives CASSQERIGRATNEKLFF.

The J gene is TRBJ2-1, the V gene TRBV27; D is unclear. The germline CDR1 and CDR2 sequences are MNHEY and SMNVEV (reference sequence). V shed 5 bases and J shed 0 bases, with 14 bases lying between them. This CDR3 is 16 amino acids long. The CDR3 nucleotides are TGTGCCAGCAGTCCCTCAGCGTTGAGCTCCTACAATGAGCAGTTCTTC. Translation: CASSPSALSSYNEQFF.

The V call is TRBV29-1, the J call TRBJ2-3; 11 bases agree with TRBD2. Germline lookup yields CDR1 SQVTM and CDR2 ANQGSEA. V dropped 6 bases and J dropped 4; count of bases not matched to a gene: 12. The CDR3 runs to 16 residues. CDR3 residues: CSVEGLAAQVADTQYF. The DNA of the CDR3 is TGCAGCGTGGAGGGACTAGCGGCACAAGTCGCAGATACGCAGTATTTT.

J is TRBJ2-1 and V is TRBV7-2; D is undetermined. Germline CDR1 SGHTA, CDR2 FQGNSA. Trimming cost V 2 bases and J 7 bases, with 9 bases left between them. This CDR3 is built from 13 residues. The DNA for the CDR3 is TGTGCCAGCAGCTTATACTCCGGGAATGAGCAGTTCTTC. Encoded protein: CASSLYSGNEQFF.

The chain is built from TRBV4-2 and TRBJ1-3; D is uncertain. In germline, CDR1 is LGHNA, CDR2 YNFKEQ. The germline V and J ends were trimmed by 5 bases and 0 bases, with 8 bases remaining between them. CDR3 length: 14 residues. CDR3 DNA: TGTGCCAGCAGCACACACAGCTCTGGAAACACCATATATTTT. Its protein product is CASSTHSSGNTIYF.

V and J are TRBV6-1 and TRBJ1-3, with 7 bases identical to TRBD1. Per the germline V gene, CDR1 is MNHNS and CDR2 is SASEGT. The CDR3 is made up of 15 amino acids. After removal of 3 bases from V and 4 bases from J, the junction contained 6 bases not matched to a gene. The CDR3 sequence is CASSEEETGGNTIYF. DNA of the CDR3: TGTGCCAGCAGTGAGGAGGAGACAGGGGGAAACACCATATATTTT.

The gene calls are TRBV7-3 and TRBJ2-7; 13 bases align to TRBD2. CDR1 and CDR2 from the germline V gene are SGHTA and FQGTGA. With V trimmed by 4 bases and J by 4 bases, 7 bases remained unmatched. The CDR3 consists of 16 residues. Here the CDR3 DNA reads TGTGCCAGCAGCTCTCCGGGACTAGCGGGAAAATACGAGCAGTACTTC. Translation: CASSSPGLAGKYEQYF. The variable domain in full, completed from reference TRBV7-3 and TRBJ2-7, reads GAGVSQTPSNKVTEKGKYVELRCDPISGHTALYWYRQSLGQGPEFLIYFQGTGAADDSGLPNDRFFAVRPEGSVSTLKIQRTERGDSAVYLCASSSPGLAGKYEQYFGPGTRLTVT.

This clone is a singleton in its sample. The J gene is TRBJ2-3, the V gene TRBV28, with D unclear. V was trimmed by 1 base and J by 0 bases, leaving 14 bases between them. Germline CDR1 MDHEN, CDR2 SYDVKM. This CDR3 spans 17 amino acids. For the CDR3, the DNA is TGTGCCAGCAGTTTATCCTCGCTGCGCAGGAGCACAGATACGCAGTATTTT. It encodes CASSLSSLRRSTDTQYF.

The rearrangement joins TRBV10-2 to TRBJ2-2; D may match TRBD1 or TRBD2 (5 bases each). This CDR3 region has 15 residues. Germline V gene data show CDR1 as WSHSY and CDR2 as SAAADI. The ends were cut back, 7 bases at V and 4 bases at J, with 16 bases in the middle. CDR3 sequence: CASTKGRFATGELFF. The CDR3 DNA is TGCGCCAGCACGAAGGGACGCTTCGCCACCGGGGAGCTGTTTTTT.

Details on this clone: One junction end disagrees with the germline gene, perhaps due to a read error. CDR3 in amino acids: CASSPGERDTGTQYF. CDR3 sequence (DNA): TGTGCCAGCAGTCCAGGGGAGCGGGACACAGGTACGCAGTATTTT. The rearrangement joins TRBV28 to TRBJ2-3; perhaps TRBD2 as D (7 bases). The CDR3 consists of 15 residues. The germline V gene encodes CDR1 MDHEN and CDR2 SYDVKM.

The rearrangement links TRBV4-2 to TRBJ1-2; D is possibly TRBD1 (5 bases). This CDR3 has 14 amino acids. Germline loops: CDR1 LGHNA, CDR2 YNFKEQ. V was cut by 0 bases and J by 7 bases, with 12 bases left in between. CDR3 protein: CASSQEWGQGGYTF. DNA of the CDR3: TGTGCCAGCAGCCAAGAATGGGGCCAGGGTGGCTACACCTTC.

In this sample, this clone turned up once. The V call is TRBV6-6, the J call TRBJ1-5, with D maybe TRBD1 (6 bases). Germline loops: CDR1 MNHNY, CDR2 SVGAGI (reference sequence). CDR3 length: 14 residues. V lost 6 bases, J lost 9 bases, and 18 bases lay in between. The CDR3 loop reads CASRKQGDVGPQHF. The CDR3 DNA reads as TGTGCCAGCAGAAAACAGGGTGATGTGGGGCCCCAGCATTTT.

This chain uses TRBV27 with TRBJ2-2, with no clear D. The CDR3 contains 11 residues. V lost 4 bases, J lost 4 bases, and 1 base lay in between. The germline V gene encodes CDR1 MNHEY and CDR2 SMNVEV (reference sequence). CDR3 DNA sequence: TGTGCCAGCAGTTCCACCGGGGAGCTGTTTTTT. This codes for CASSSTGELFF.

This sequence joins TRBV11-1 and TRBJ1-1; D unclear. V lost 1 base and J lost 6, with 12 bases in between. The CDR3 is 14 amino acids. Germline V gene sequence: CDR1 SGHAT, CDR2 FQDESV (reference sequence). CDR3 sequence: CASSLDRWRPEAFF. DNA for the CDR3: TGTGCCAGCAGCTTAGACAGATGGAGGCCTGAAGCTTTCTTT.

V usage is TRBV2 and J usage is TRBJ1-5; 7 bases fit TRBD1. V trimming: 6 bases; J trimming: 11 bases; junction bases outside the gene matches: 13. CDR1 is SNHLY, CDR2 FYNNEI, per germline. The CDR3 is 14 residues long. The CDR3 DNA reads as TGTGCCAGCAGGCCTACAGGGGTCCTTCGGTCCCAGCATTTT. Translating gives CASRPTGVLRSQHF.

This rearrangement joins TRBV27 to TRBJ2-5; no definite D call. This CDR3 spans 11 amino acids. Germline CDR1 MNHEY, CDR2 SMNVEV (reference sequence). V shed 2 bases and J shed 5 bases, with 3 bases lying between them. The CDR3 coding sequence is TGTGCCAGCAGTTTAGGGGAGACCCAGTACTTC. This sequence encodes CASSLGETQYF.